The present T cell receptor (beta chain) was sequenced within a study of CD8+ T cells in alopecia areata. The treatment is: oral pan-JAK inhibitor, 5-10 mg twice daily. Germline V gene sequence: CDR1 MGHRA, CDR2 YSYEKL. After removal of 0 bases from V and 3 bases from J, the junction contained 2 bases not matched to a gene. The length of the CDR3 is 16 residues. Extraction and reverse transcription of RNA yielded cDNA as the sequencing template. Sequencing used immunoSEQ multiplex PCR; TCRdb keeps in-frame clones, though not all of them. This sample has 190,000 or so clones, with 55% to 75% found just once.

This TCR came from a human donor with alopecia areata. The rearrangement uses TRBV4-1 and TRBJ2-3, with 11 nucleotides matching TRBD1. The sequencing here drew on CD4+ T cells sorted from blood, taken at week 24, from a patient treated with tofacitinib. CDR3 loop: CASSQEWDRGTDTQYF. The CDR3 DNA reads as TGCGCCAGCAGCCAAGAATGGGACAGGGGGACAGATACGCAGTATTTT.